This T cell receptor (beta chain) is from a study of T cell responses to AZD1222 COVID-19 vaccine. General observations from the study: Researchers took repertoire samples only after the peak T cell response had come. Clonal diversity was possibly underestimated, and the donors were mostly white British, with more females. Nearly half of spike-specific TCRs reportedly target unmutated variant regions. Baseline seropositivity occurred in only a handful of AZD1222 recipients.

TCRdb's table, derived via immunoSEQ multiplex PCR, lists solely in-frame clones and lacks some. The repertoire holds 250,000 or so clones, with 90% to 95% as singletons. As regards this clone: Its specificity is unknown.

The CDR3 totals 14 residues. Germline CDR1 MNHEY, CDR2 SVGAGI. The trim removed 3 bases at V and 5 bases at J, leaving 4 bases unmatched. Sequenced here: peripheral blood, sampled on day 0 of AZD1222 vaccination. J is TRBJ1-5 and V is TRBV6-5, with 7 bases fitting TRBD1. The sequence came from an adult in good health. CDR3 region: CASSYTGADQPQHF. In nucleotides, the CDR3 is TGTGCCAGCAGTTATACAGGGGCGGATCAGCCCCAGCATTTT.